Listed below are T cell receptor beta chains from one sample, sequenced in a study of blood T cell repertoires in COVID-19. Produced via immunoSEQ multiplex PCR; TCRdb's table is partial and in-frame only. The sample lists approximately 290,000 clones; almost 90% were seen once. Sequenced input: PBMCs or T cells enriched from blood (not recorded which). These receptors originate from a woman aged 18-29 years with acute COVID-19. The conserved cysteine and the conserved F or W are not part of the CDR3 here. A D gene is named only where the DNA matches it firmly.

>-|TRBV30
AWSRTGSSYEQY
>-|TRBV29-1
SLGGDRDCNGLDEQF
>-|TRBV27
ASSFSSYNEQF
>TRBD2|TRBV5-1
ASSSGLATEQF
>-|TRBV4-1
ASSQRQLRSGNTIY
>-|TRBV5-1
ASSLDIGNTIY
>-|TRBV25-1
ASSEYSRGNTEAF
>TRBD1|TRBV13
ASSLRDRGLSNGYT
>-|TRBV9
ASSPGTPQF
>TRBD1|TRBV28
ASSSHPQGAWTEAF
>TRBD1|TRBV28
ASRRGRLLDEQY
>TRBD1|TRBV5-1
ASSSLPTGQVTDTQY
>-|TRBV5-1
ATDKGPGSSGANVLT
>TRBD1|TRBV29-1
SVAGTGGSTNEKLF
>TRBD1|TRBV30
ASGQGGYEQY
>TRBD1|TRBV27
ASSRRLVSGTGSTDTQY
>-|TRBV7-9
ASSLGGDLGAF
>-|TRBV9
ASSPDSSGNTIY
>TRBD2|TRBV5-1
ASSLASGAYNEQF
>-|TRBV6-2/TRBV6-3
ASSIEAGASYEQY
>-|TRBV28
ASNSDRTYEQY
>TRBD2|TRBV5-1
ASWAGGPSSYNEQF
>TRBD1|TRBV6-5
ASRQYRGVGELF
>-|TRBV5-1
ASSLAGAGGTEAF
>-|TRBV7-9
ASRHPLGPGGDGYT
>-|TRBV2
ASSVSAYGYT
>TRBD1|TRBV28
ASSLGQGPGYT
>-|TRBV27
ASSPRNSGNTIY
>-|TRBV28
ASSSSPGRGRYGGYT
>-|TRBV20-1
SASRGGSNTEAF
>TRBD2|TRBV19
ASSSHRVTGTSITDTQY
>TRBD2|TRBV5-1
ASRERDPYNEQF
>-|TRBV27
ASSLRGTNEKLF
>TRBD1|TRBV6-2/TRBV6-3
ASSRDRDYEQY
>TRBD2|TRBV3-1/TRBV3-2
ASSQALAGDEQY
>TRBD2|TRBV7-9
ASSYGLAGGPDTQY
>TRBD2|TRBV7-8
ASTPLGGGTGELF
>-|TRBV24-1
ATRAGGDTEAF
>TRBD2|TRBV9
ASRVPLSGRVQQPDTQY
>TRBD2|TRBV28
ASRQAGGRGYEQY
>-|TRBV6-1
ASSESRGLAYEQY
>TRBD1|TRBV18
ASSPKQGPGGNTIY
>TRBD1|TRBV18
ASSPPGQGNTIY
>-|TRBV28
ASSLDTTNYGYT
>TRBD1|TRBV2
ASSDEGQGNMNTEAF